Listed below are T cell receptor beta chains from one sample, sequenced in a study of blood T cell repertoires in COVID-19. The repertoire was sequenced with immunoSEQ multiplex PCR; TCRdb's copy has only in-frame clones and lacks some. This table holds around 97,000 clones, almost 85% found once. What was sequenced was peripheral blood. These receptors all come from a man between 65 and 85 years old with acute or convalescent COVID-19. The CDR3 runs from the conserved cysteine through the conserved F or W. Each record gives: V gene, CDR3 length, clone size, J gene, D gene, CDR3 DNA, CDR3 protein. The D gene is left open where the match is weak. The size of a clone is reported for some rows only, either as once, few or many, or as a class for expanded clones.

v_gene: TRBV5-5; len: 13; abundance: -; j_gene: TRBJ1-4; d_gene: TRBD1; CDR3nt: TGTGCCAGCAGCGGGGACAGGGTTGAAAAACTGTTTTTT; CDR3aa: CASSGDRVEKLFF
v_gene: TRBV25-1; len: 15; abundance: -; j_gene: TRBJ1-4; d_gene: -; CDR3nt: TGTGCCAGCAGCTGGGGGGGGGCGACTAATGAAAAACTGTTTTTT; CDR3aa: CASSWGGATNEKLFF
v_gene: TRBV19; len: 15; abundance: -; j_gene: TRBJ2-7; d_gene: -; CDR3nt: TGTGCCAGTAGTATCGGTGGACTGGGGTATTACGAGCAGTACTTC; CDR3aa: CASSIGGLGYYEQYF
v_gene: TRBV28; len: 12; abundance: -; j_gene: TRBJ1-2; d_gene: -; CDR3nt: TGTGCCAGCAGTCCGGCTAACTATGGCTACACCTTC; CDR3aa: CASSPANYGYTF
v_gene: TRBV4-3; len: 14; abundance: -; j_gene: TRBJ1-1; d_gene: TRBD1; CDR3nt: TGCGCCAGCAGCCAAGAGGGACAGGGGGCTGAAGCTTTCTTT; CDR3aa: CASSQEGQGAEAFF
v_gene: TRBV6-1; len: 14; abundance: -; j_gene: TRBJ1-5; d_gene: -; CDR3nt: TGTGCCAGCAGTGAAGAATCAGGATATCAGCCCCAGCATTTT; CDR3aa: CASSEESGYQPQHF
v_gene: TRBV11-1; len: 14; abundance: -; j_gene: TRBJ2-1; d_gene: TRBD1; CDR3nt: TGTGCCAGCAGGGTGGGACAGGACCGCAATGAGCAGTTCTTC; CDR3aa: CASRVGQDRNEQFF
v_gene: TRBV6-1; len: 12; abundance: -; j_gene: TRBJ1-1; d_gene: -; CDR3nt: TGTGCCAGCAGTGAACCGGACAGTCTAGCTTTCTTT; CDR3aa: CASSEPDSLAFF
v_gene: TRBV19; len: 16; abundance: -; j_gene: TRBJ1-3; d_gene: -; CDR3nt: TGTGCCAGTAGTATAGATCTTTGGACAACTGGAAACACCATATATTTT; CDR3aa: CASSIDLWTTGNTIYF
v_gene: TRBV14; len: 17; abundance: -; j_gene: TRBJ1-2; d_gene: TRBD1; CDR3nt: TGTGCCAGCAGCCCCCGACAGGGAAGTGCCCCAATCTATGGCTACACCTTC; CDR3aa: CASSPRQGSAPIYGYTF
v_gene: TRBV28; len: 12; abundance: once; j_gene: TRBJ1-2; d_gene: -; CDR3nt: TGTGCCAGCAGGTGGACAACTTATGGCTACACCTTC; CDR3aa: CASRWTTYGYTF
v_gene: TRBV5-1; len: 16; abundance: -; j_gene: TRBJ2-7; d_gene: -; CDR3nt: TGCGCCAGCAGCTTACCTCGCACAGGCTCATCCTACGAGCAGTACTTC; CDR3aa: CASSLPRTGSSYEQYF
v_gene: TRBV5-4; len: 14; abundance: -; j_gene: TRBJ1-2; d_gene: -; CDR3nt: TGTGCCAGCAGACCCCTCGGGGTGGACTATGGCTACACCTTC; CDR3aa: CASRPLGVDYGYTF
v_gene: TRBV2; len: 14; abundance: -; j_gene: TRBJ2-5; d_gene: -; CDR3nt: TGTGCCAGCAGTCTTGGGAGAGTGGAAGAGACCCAGTACTTC; CDR3aa: CASSLGRVEETQYF
v_gene: TRBV28; len: 14; abundance: -; j_gene: TRBJ1-3; d_gene: -; CDR3nt: TGTGCCAGCAGCAGGGTTTTCACTGGAAACACCATATATTTT; CDR3aa: CASSRVFTGNTIYF
v_gene: TRBV7-3; len: 15; abundance: -; j_gene: TRBJ2-1; d_gene: -; CDR3nt: TGTGCCAGCAGCTTAATCGCGGAGGTCTACAATGAGCAGTTCTTC; CDR3aa: CASSLIAEVYNEQFF
v_gene: TRBV27; len: 14; abundance: -; j_gene: TRBJ1-1; d_gene: -; CDR3nt: TGTGCCAGCAGTTTATCGTATCAGGGGATTGAAGCTTTCTTT; CDR3aa: CASSLSYQGIEAFF
v_gene: TRBV19; len: 13; abundance: -; j_gene: TRBJ1-2; d_gene: -; CDR3nt: TGTGCCAGTAGTATCCCTCAGGGTAGGGGCTACACCTTC; CDR3aa: CASSIPQGRGYTF
v_gene: TRBV19; len: 15; abundance: -; j_gene: TRBJ1-5; d_gene: TRBD1; CDR3nt: TGTGCCAGTAGAGGGACAGGGGTTTGGTATCAGCCCCAGCATTTT; CDR3aa: CASRGTGVWYQPQHF
v_gene: TRBV9; len: 15; abundance: -; j_gene: TRBJ2-5; d_gene: TRBD2; CDR3nt: TGTGCCAGCAGCGTAGCGGGAGGGTGGCAAGAGACCCAGTACTTC; CDR3aa: CASSVAGGWQETQYF
v_gene: TRBV6-6; len: 14; abundance: once; j_gene: TRBJ1-2; d_gene: TRBD1; CDR3nt: TGTGCCAGCAGTTACTCGGACAGGGGCTATGGCTACACCTTC; CDR3aa: CASSYSDRGYGYTF
v_gene: TRBV6-5; len: 15; abundance: few; j_gene: TRBJ2-7; d_gene: -; CDR3nt: TGTGCCAGCAGTTCATACAGTACTAGGTCTCACGAGCAGTACTTC; CDR3aa: CASSSYSTRSHEQYF
v_gene: TRBV6-5; len: 13; abundance: -; j_gene: TRBJ2-7; d_gene: TRBD1; CDR3nt: TGTGCCACCCGGGACAGGGGACCCTACGAGCAGTACTTC; CDR3aa: CATRDRGPYEQYF
v_gene: TRBV3-1/TRBV3-2; len: 12; abundance: -; j_gene: TRBJ2-7; d_gene: -; CDR3nt: TGTGCCAGCAGCCAAGAGAGGCAAGAGCAGTACTTC; CDR3aa: CASSQERQEQYF
v_gene: TRBV28; len: 17; abundance: -; j_gene: TRBJ2-5; d_gene: -; CDR3nt: TGTGCCAGCAGTTTCCCCTTTGGGGCTACGGGGGGCGAGACCCAGTACTTC; CDR3aa: CASSFPFGATGGETQYF
v_gene: TRBV7-8; len: 16; abundance: -; j_gene: TRBJ2-1; d_gene: -; CDR3nt: TGTGCCAGCAGCTTAATCGGGACACAGGCCTACAATGAGCAGTTCTTC; CDR3aa: CASSLIGTQAYNEQFF
v_gene: TRBV5-4; len: 15; abundance: -; j_gene: TRBJ2-2; d_gene: -; CDR3nt: TGTGCCAGCAGTCCCACGGTGCCCGGGTCCGGGGAGCTGTTTTTT; CDR3aa: CASSPTVPGSGELFF
v_gene: TRBV28; len: 13; abundance: -; j_gene: TRBJ1-5; d_gene: TRBD1; CDR3nt: TGTGCCAGCGGTTCGGGACAGGGGATAGTCCAGCATTTT; CDR3aa: CASGSGQGIVQHF
v_gene: TRBV19; len: 15; abundance: -; j_gene: TRBJ1-1; d_gene: -; CDR3nt: TGTGCCAGTAGTCGTGGGGCAGGTGGGGACACTGAAGCTTTCTTT; CDR3aa: CASSRGAGGDTEAFF
v_gene: TRBV18; len: 17; abundance: -; j_gene: TRBJ2-1; d_gene: TRBD2; CDR3nt: TGTGCCAGCTCACCACCCACTAGCGGGGGGGCCCACAATGAGCAGTTCTTC; CDR3aa: CASSPPTSGGAHNEQFF
v_gene: TRBV3-1/TRBV3-2; len: 14; abundance: -; j_gene: TRBJ1-1; d_gene: -; CDR3nt: TGTGCCAGCAGCGTACAGGGTTGGGGCGCTGAAGCTTTCTTT; CDR3aa: CASSVQGWGAEAFF
v_gene: TRBV5-1; len: 14; abundance: -; j_gene: TRBJ2-7; d_gene: -; CDR3nt: TGCGCCAGCAGTGTCTCCCCTTTTTCCTACGAGCAGTACTTC; CDR3aa: CASSVSPFSYEQYF
v_gene: TRBV14; len: 16; abundance: -; j_gene: TRBJ1-1; d_gene: TRBD1; CDR3nt: TGTGCCAGCAGCCGATACAGGGGGCTGATTGACACTGAAGCTTTCTTT; CDR3aa: CASSRYRGLIDTEAFF
v_gene: TRBV7-9; len: 14; abundance: -; j_gene: TRBJ1-2; d_gene: TRBD1; CDR3nt: TGTGCCAGCAGTAGGGACAGGGGGTACGTTGGCTACACCTTC; CDR3aa: CASSRDRGYVGYTF
v_gene: TRBV24-1; len: 13; abundance: -; j_gene: TRBJ2-1; d_gene: -; CDR3nt: TGTGCCACCAGTGAGGGCAGACGAAATGAGCAGTTCTTC; CDR3aa: CATSEGRRNEQFF
v_gene: TRBV15; len: 17; abundance: -; j_gene: TRBJ2-1; d_gene: -; CDR3nt: TGTGCCACCAGCAGAGATTTCGACATAAGCTCCTACAATGAGCAGTTCTTC; CDR3aa: CATSRDFDISSYNEQFF
v_gene: TRBV3-1/TRBV3-2; len: 13; abundance: -; j_gene: TRBJ1-2; d_gene: TRBD1; CDR3nt: TGTGCCAGCAGCAGGACAGGCAATCCTGGCTACACCTTC; CDR3aa: CASSRTGNPGYTF
v_gene: TRBV6-6; len: 18; abundance: -; j_gene: TRBJ1-4; d_gene: -; CDR3nt: TGTGCCAGCAGTCGTCGCGTTGGGGGGGGCCCACCTAATGAAAAACTGTTTTTT; CDR3aa: CASSRRVGGGPPNEKLFF
v_gene: TRBV4-3; len: 17; abundance: -; j_gene: TRBJ2-4; d_gene: -; CDR3nt: TGCGCCAGCAGCCAAGATCGCAGGCACCCCAACAAAAACATTCAGTACTTC; CDR3aa: CASSQDRRHPNKNIQYF
v_gene: TRBV7-3; len: 14; abundance: -; j_gene: TRBJ2-1; d_gene: TRBD2; CDR3nt: TGTGCCAGCAGCTCGACTAGCGGGAGTAATGAGCAGTTCTTC; CDR3aa: CASSSTSGSNEQFF